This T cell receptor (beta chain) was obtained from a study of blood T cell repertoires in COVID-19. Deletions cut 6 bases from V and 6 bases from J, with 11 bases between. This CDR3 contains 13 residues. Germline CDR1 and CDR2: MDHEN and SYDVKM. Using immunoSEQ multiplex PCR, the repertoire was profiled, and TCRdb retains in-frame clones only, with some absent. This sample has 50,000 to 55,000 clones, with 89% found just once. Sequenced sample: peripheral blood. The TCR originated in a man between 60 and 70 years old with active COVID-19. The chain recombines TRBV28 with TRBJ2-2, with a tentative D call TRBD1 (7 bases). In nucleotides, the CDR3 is TGTGCCAGCAGGGAGGGGGCTCCCGGGGAGCTGTTTTTT. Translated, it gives CASREGAPGELFF.